This T cell receptor (beta chain) stems from a study of a mutant IDH1 vaccine in newly diagnosed glioma. Overall study context: Patients got their first vaccination 4-6 weeks after radiotherapy alone, or with temozolomide cycles.

CDR3 length: 13 residues. V lost 2 bases and J 1 base, leaving 5 bases between the germline ends. Germline values: CDR1 SNHLY, CDR2 FYNNEI. Findings and limits, study-wide: Among all patients, vaccine-induced immune responses occurred in roughly 93%.

Clones were read by immunoSEQ multiplex PCR, and TCRdb kept only the in-frame ones, dropping some. The table includes about 75,000 clones, about 91% detected once. Details on this clone: Its antigen remains unknown.

Time point denoted: week 5, during vaccination. The investigators gave 300 ug of mutant IDH1 20-mer peptide in each vaccine dose, together with topical imiquimod. The TCR comes from a woman between 50 and 59 years old with glioma. The chain employs TRBV2 and TRBJ1-1; possibly TRBD1 for D (5 bases). The sequencing used PBMCs, collected from a glioma patient whose treatment included an IDH1 peptide vaccine. The CDR3 sequence: CASSEQGNTEAFF. For the CDR3, the DNA is TGTGCCAGCAGTGAACAGGGGAACACTGAAGCTTTCTTT.